This is a list of T cell receptor beta chains from one sample in a study of T cell responses to AZD1222 COVID-19 vaccine. The method was immunoSEQ multiplex PCR; TCRdb's version includes in-frame clones alone and lacks a portion of them. This sample has 250,000 to 300,000 clones; around 93% occur once, and the top ten carry around 0.57%. The material sequenced was peripheral blood, taken 28 days after the second AZD1222 dose. The receptors here all came from an adult who received the AZD1222 COVID-19 vaccine. The CDR3 runs from the conserved cysteine through the conserved F or W. A D gene is named only where the DNA matches it firmly. Clone size is not always given. Where it is, it says once, few, many or a class for expanded clones.

j_call clone_size d_call v_call cdr3_aa cdr3_nt
TRBJ2-7 - TRBD2 TRBV5-1 CASRSGTSGLGEQYF TGCGCCAGCAGATCCGGGACTAGCGGGCTAGGTGAGCAGTACTTC
TRBJ2-7 - TRBD1 TRBV6-5 CASSSDRGIYSYEQYF TGTGCCAGCAGTTCTGACAGGGGGATCTACTCCTACGAGCAGTACTTC
TRBJ1-6 - TRBD1 TRBV27 CASLDRAANSPLHF TGTGCCAGCCTCGACAGGGCAGCTAATTCACCCCTCCACTTT
TRBJ1-2 - - TRBV9 CASSVDRGGYTF TGTGCCAGCAGCGTAGATCGGGGGGGCTACACCTTC
TRBJ2-3 - - TRBV7-2 CASSTYGRIETQYF TGTGCCAGCAGCACCTACGGGCGGATCGAGACGCAGTATTTT
TRBJ1-2 - - TRBV2 CASSEGLMYYGYTF TGTGCCAGCAGTGAAGGACTGATGTACTATGGCTACACCTTC
TRBJ1-2 - - TRBV10-3 CAISEVRETNYGYTF TGTGCCATCAGTGAGGTCAGGGAAACTAACTATGGCTACACCTTC
TRBJ2-7 - - TRBV24-1 CATSDPLSGTRADEQYF TGTGCCACCAGTGATCCCCTCTCCGGGACAAGGGCAGACGAGCAGTACTTC
TRBJ2-1 - TRBD2 TRBV4-1 CASSHRTSGGLDEQFF TGCGCCAGCAGCCACAGGACTAGCGGGGGTTTGGATGAGCAGTTCTTC
TRBJ1-2 - TRBD1 TRBV3-1/TRBV3-2 CASSQGPDRAGGYTF TGTGCCAGCAGCCAAGGCCCGGACAGGGCTGGCGGCTACACCTTC
TRBJ1-2 - TRBD1 TRBV4-1 CASSPRDSGYGYTF TGCGCCAGCAGCCCAAGGGACAGCGGCTATGGCTACACCTTC
TRBJ1-2 - TRBD1 TRBV28 CASSPGTVLNYGYTF TGTGCCAGCAGTCCCGGGACAGTGCTAAACTATGGCTACACCTTC
TRBJ2-7 - - TRBV27 CASSQGRRSSYEQYF TGTGCCAGCAGCCAGGGCAGGCGAAGCTCCTACGAGCAGTACTTC
TRBJ1-2 - TRBD1 TRBV19 CASSKDRGYGYTF TGTGCCAGTAGTAAGGACAGGGGCTATGGCTACACCTTC
TRBJ1-5 - - TRBV5-1 CASSLTPGMSQPQHF TGCGCCAGCAGCTTGACCCCGGGGATGAGTCAGCCCCAGCATTTT
TRBJ2-3 - - TRBV10-3 CAISEGQSTDTQYF TGTGCCATCAGTGAGGGACAGTCCACAGATACGCAGTATTTT
TRBJ1-2 - TRBD1 TRBV7-9 CASSPRGGNRYGYTF TGTGCCAGCAGCCCCAGGGGGGGAAATCGCTATGGCTACACCTTC
TRBJ1-1 - - TRBV7-2 CASSLVRNTEAFF TGTGCCAGCAGCTTAGTCAGGAACACTGAAGCTTTCTTT
TRBJ2-6 - - TRBV7-8 CASSSRVGANVLTF TGTGCCAGCAGCTCCCGGGTTGGGGCCAACGTCCTGACTTTC
TRBJ1-5 - TRBD1 TRBV6-2/TRBV6-3 CASSDVASPDRDSQLRHF TGTGCCAGCAGTGACGTGGCTTCGCCAGACAGGGATTCTCAATTGCGGCATTTT
TRBJ2-2 few TRBD2 TRBV5-4 CASSLLTSGSRGELFF TGTGCCAGCAGCCTCCTCACTAGCGGGAGTCGAGGGGAGCTGTTTTTT
TRBJ1-2 - TRBD1 TRBV6-2/TRBV6-3 CASSSWTGEDGYTF TGTGCCAGCAGTTCTTGGACAGGGGAGGATGGCTACACCTTC
TRBJ2-3 - TRBD1 TRBV3-1/TRBV3-2 CASSQTWGQGRDTQYF TGTGCCAGCAGCCAAACTTGGGGACAGGGGCGAGATACGCAGTATTTT
TRBJ2-7 - - TRBV5-4 CASSLVGGSSYEQYF TGTGCCAGCAGCTTGGTTGGGGGTAGCTCCTACGAGCAGTACTTC
TRBJ2-7 - TRBD2 TRBV3-1/TRBV3-2 CASSQAGTSGRAGEQYF TGTGCCAGCAGCCAAGCAGGGACTAGCGGGAGGGCGGGGGAGCAGTACTTC
TRBJ2-1 - - TRBV28 CASSLAGVLGEQFF TGTGCCAGCAGTTTGGCTGGTGTCCTGGGAGAGCAGTTCTTC
TRBJ2-3 - - TRBV5-4 CASSLRGAQYF TGTGCCAGCAGCTTGCGGGGTGCGCAGTATTTT
TRBJ2-5 - - TRBV7-8 CASSLAGGAVTQYF TGTGCCAGCAGCTTAGCGGGGGGGGCGGTGACCCAGTACTTC
TRBJ2-1 - - TRBV10-3 CAIRTGNEQFF TGTGCCATCAGGACAGGCAATGAGCAGTTCTTC
TRBJ2-1 - TRBD1 TRBV19 CASSMARDRVHNEQFF TGTGCCAGTAGTATGGCCCGGGACAGGGTCCACAATGAGCAGTTCTTC
TRBJ1-4 - - TRBV7-9 CASSSLQLIGQNEKLFF TGTGCCAGCAGCTCCCTCCAACTAATAGGCCAAAATGAAAAACTGTTTTTT
TRBJ2-5 - - TRBV6-5 CASSYSHRVETQYF TGTGCCAGCAGTTACTCACACAGGGTAGAGACCCAGTACTTC
TRBJ1-2 - - TRBV5-1 CASRPDGNYGYTF TGCGCCAGCAGACCCGACGGTAACTATGGCTACACCTTC